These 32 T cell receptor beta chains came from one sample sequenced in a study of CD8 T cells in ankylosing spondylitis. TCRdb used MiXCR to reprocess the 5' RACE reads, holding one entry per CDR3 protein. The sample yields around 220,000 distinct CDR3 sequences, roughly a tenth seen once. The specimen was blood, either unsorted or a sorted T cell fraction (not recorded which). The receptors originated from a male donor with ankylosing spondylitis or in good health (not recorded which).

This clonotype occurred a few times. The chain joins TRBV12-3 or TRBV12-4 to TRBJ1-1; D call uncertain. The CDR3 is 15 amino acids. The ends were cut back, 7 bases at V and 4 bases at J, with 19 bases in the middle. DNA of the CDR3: TGTGCCAGCAACCCGGTCAACTTCGCGGGCACTGAAGCTTTCTTT. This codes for CASNPVNFAGTEAFF.

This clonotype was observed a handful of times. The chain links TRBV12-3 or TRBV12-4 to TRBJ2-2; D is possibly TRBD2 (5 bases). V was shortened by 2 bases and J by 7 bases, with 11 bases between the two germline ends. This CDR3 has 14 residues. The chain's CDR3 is CASSLLGDSGELFF. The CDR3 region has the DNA TGTGCCAGCAGTTTACTCGGGGATAGCGGGGAGCTGTTTTTT.

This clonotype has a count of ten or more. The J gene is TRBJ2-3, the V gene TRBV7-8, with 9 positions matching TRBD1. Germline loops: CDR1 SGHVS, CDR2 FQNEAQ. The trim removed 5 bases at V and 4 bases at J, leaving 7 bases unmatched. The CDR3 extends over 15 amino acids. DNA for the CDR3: TGTGCCAGCAGCCCGACAGGGGGGGTCCCAGATACGCAGTATTTT. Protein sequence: CASSPTGGVPDTQYF. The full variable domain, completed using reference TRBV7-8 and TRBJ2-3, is GAGVSQSPRYKVAKRGQDVALRCDPISGHVSLFWYQQALGQGPEFLTYFQNEAQLDKSGLPSDRFFAERPEGSVSTLKIQRTQQEDSAVYLCASSPTGGVPDTQYFGPGTRLTVL.

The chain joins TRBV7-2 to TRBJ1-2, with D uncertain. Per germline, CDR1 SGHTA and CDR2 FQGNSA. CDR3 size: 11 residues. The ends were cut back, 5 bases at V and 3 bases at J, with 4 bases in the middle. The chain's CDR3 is CASSDHYGYTF. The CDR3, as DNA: TGTGCCAGCAGCGACCACTATGGCTACACCTTC.

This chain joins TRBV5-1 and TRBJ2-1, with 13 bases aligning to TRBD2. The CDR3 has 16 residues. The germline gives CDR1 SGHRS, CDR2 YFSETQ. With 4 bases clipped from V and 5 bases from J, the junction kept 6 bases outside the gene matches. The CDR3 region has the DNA TGCGCCAGCAGCGGCGGACTAGCGGGGGCGCACAATGAGCAGTTCTTC. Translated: CASSGGLAGAHNEQFF.

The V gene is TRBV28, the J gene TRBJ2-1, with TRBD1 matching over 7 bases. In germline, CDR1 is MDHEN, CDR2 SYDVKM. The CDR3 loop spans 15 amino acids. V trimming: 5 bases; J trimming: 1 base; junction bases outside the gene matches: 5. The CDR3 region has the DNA TGTGCCAGCAGTCTTGGGACAGCTTCCTACAATGAGCAGTTCTTC. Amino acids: CASSLGTASYNEQFF.

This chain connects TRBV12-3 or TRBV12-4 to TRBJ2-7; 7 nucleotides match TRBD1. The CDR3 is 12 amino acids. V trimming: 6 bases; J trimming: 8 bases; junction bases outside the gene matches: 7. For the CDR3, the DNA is TGTGCCAGCAGCTACGACAGGGTGCAGCAGTACTTC. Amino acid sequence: CASSYDRVQQYF.

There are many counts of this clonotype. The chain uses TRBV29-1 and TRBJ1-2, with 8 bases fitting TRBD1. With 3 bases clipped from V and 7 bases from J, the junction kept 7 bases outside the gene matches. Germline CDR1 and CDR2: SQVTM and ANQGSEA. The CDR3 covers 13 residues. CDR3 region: CSVEQDRDFGYTF. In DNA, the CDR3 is TGCAGCGTTGAGCAGGACAGGGACTTTGGCTACACCTTC.

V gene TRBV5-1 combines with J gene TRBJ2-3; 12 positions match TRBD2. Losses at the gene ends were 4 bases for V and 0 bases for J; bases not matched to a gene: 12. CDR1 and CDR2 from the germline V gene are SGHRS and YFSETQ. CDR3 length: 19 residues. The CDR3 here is CASSVGLAGRAASTDTQYF. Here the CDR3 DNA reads TGCGCCAGCAGCGTGGGACTAGCGGGTAGAGCCGCTAGCACAGATACGCAGTATTTT.

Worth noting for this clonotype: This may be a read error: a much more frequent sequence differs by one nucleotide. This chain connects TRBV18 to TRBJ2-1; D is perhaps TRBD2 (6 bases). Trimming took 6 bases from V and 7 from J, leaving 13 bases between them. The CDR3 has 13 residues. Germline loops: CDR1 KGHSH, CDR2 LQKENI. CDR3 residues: CASSYREPNEQFF. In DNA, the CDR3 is TGTGCCAGCTCTTACCGGGAGCCGAATGAGCAGTTCTTC.

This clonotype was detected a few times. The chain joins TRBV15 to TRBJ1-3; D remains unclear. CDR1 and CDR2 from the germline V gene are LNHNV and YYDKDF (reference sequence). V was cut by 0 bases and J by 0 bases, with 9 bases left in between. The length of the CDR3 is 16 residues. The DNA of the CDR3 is TGTGCCACCAGCAGAGACCCAGGCCCCTCTGGAAACACCATATATTTT. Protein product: CATSRDPGPSGNTIYF.

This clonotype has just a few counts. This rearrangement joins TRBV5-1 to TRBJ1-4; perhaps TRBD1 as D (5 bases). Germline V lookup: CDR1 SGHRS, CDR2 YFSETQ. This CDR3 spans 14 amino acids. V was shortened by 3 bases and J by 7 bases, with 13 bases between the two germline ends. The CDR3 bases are TGCGCCAGCAGCTGGGGTGAGGGGCCTGAAAAACTGTTTTTT. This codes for CASSWGEGPEKLFF.

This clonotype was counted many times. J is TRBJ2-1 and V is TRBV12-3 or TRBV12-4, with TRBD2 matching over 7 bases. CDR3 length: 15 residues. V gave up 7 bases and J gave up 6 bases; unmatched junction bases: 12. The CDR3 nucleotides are TGTGCCAGCACTAAAACGGGGCGGGGGATCAATGAGCAGTTCTTC. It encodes CASTKTGRGINEQFF.

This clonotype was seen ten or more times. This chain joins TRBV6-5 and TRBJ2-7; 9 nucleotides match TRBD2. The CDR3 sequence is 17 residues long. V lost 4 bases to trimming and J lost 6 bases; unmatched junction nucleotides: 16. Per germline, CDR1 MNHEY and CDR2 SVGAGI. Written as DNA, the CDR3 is TGTGCCAGCAGTTCCCGGGTTAGCGGGGGAGCCAGACTCGAGCAGTACTTC. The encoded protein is CASSSRVSGGARLEQYF.

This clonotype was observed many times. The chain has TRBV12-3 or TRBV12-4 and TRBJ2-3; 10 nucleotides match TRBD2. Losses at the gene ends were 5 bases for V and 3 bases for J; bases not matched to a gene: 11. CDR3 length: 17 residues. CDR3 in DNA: TGTGCCAGCAGTCAGAAGAGCGGGGGGGCATCGACAGATACGCAGTATTTT. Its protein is CASSQKSGGASTDTQYF.

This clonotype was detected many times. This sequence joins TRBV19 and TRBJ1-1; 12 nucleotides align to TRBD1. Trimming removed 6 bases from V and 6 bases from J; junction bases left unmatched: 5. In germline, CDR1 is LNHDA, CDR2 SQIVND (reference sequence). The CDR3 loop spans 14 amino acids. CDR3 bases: TGTGCCAGTAGGGGCCGGGACAGGGGGCCTGAAGCTTTCTTT. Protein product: CASRGRDRGPEAFF.

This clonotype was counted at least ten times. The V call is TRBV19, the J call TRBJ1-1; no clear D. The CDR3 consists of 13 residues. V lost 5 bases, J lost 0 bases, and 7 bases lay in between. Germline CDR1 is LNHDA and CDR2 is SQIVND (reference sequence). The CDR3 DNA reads TGTGCCAGTAGTGGGCGGATGAACACTGAAGCTTTCTTT. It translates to CASSGRMNTEAFF. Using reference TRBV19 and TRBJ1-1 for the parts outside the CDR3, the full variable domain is DGGITQSPKYLFRKEGQNVTLSCEQNLNHDAMYWYRQDPGQGLRLIYYSQIVNDFQKGDIAEGYSVSREKKESFPLTVTSAQKNPTAFYLCASSGRMNTEAFFGQGTRLTVV.

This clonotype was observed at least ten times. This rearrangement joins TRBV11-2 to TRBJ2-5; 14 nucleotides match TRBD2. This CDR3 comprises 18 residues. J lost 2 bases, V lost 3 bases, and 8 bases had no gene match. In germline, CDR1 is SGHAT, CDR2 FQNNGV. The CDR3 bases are TGTGCCAGCAGCTTCAACCCCTGGACTAGCGGGGGGCAAGAGACCCAGTACTTC. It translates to CASSFNPWTSGGQETQYF.

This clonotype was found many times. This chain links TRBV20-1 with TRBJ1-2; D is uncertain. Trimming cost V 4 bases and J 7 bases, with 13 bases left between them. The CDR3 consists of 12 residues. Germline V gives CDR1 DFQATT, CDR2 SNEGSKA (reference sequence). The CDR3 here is CSAKDLERGYTF. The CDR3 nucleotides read TGCAGTGCTAAGGACTTAGAGCGTGGCTACACCTTC.

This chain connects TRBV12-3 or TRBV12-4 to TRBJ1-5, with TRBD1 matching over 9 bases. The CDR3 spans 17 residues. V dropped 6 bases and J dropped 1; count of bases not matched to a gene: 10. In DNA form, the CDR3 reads TGTGCCAGCAGCCCTCGGACAGGGGCTATCAGCAATCAGCCCCAGCATTTT. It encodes CASSPRTGAISNQPQHF.

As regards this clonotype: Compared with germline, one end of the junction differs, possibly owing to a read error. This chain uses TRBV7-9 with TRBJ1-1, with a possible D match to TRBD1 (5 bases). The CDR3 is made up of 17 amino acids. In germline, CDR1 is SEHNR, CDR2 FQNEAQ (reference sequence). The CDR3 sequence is CDSSLSFTGHGDTEAFF. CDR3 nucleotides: TGTGACAGCAGCTTGTCCTTTACAGGCCACGGGGACACTGAAGCTTTCTTT.

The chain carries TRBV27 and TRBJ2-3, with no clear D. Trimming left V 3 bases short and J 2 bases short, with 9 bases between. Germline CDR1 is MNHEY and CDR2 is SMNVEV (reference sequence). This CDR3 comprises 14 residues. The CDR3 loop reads CASSFLPLTDTQYF. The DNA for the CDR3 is TGTGCCAGCAGTTTCCTCCCCCTCACAGATACGCAGTATTTT.

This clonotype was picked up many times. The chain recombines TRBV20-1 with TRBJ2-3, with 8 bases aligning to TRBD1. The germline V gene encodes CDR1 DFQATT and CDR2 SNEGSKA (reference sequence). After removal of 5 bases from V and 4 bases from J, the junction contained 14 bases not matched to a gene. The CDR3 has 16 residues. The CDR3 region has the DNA TGCAGTGCTGACAGGGGACAGTCAGGGATATCAGATACGCAGTATTTT. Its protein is CSADRGQSGISDTQYF.

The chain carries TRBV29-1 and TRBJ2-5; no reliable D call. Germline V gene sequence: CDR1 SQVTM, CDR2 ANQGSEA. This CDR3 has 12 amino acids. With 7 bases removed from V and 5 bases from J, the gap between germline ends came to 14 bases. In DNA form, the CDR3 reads TGCAGCGGTGGTCCCCGTGGGGAGACCCAGTACTTC. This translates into CSGGPRGETQYF. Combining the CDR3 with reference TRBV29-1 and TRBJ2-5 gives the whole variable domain SAVISQKPSRDICQRGTSLTIQCQVDSQVTMMFWYRQQPGQSLTLIATANQGSEATYESGFVIDKFPISRPNLTFSTLTVSNMSPEDSSIYLCSGGPRGETQYFGPGTRLLVL.

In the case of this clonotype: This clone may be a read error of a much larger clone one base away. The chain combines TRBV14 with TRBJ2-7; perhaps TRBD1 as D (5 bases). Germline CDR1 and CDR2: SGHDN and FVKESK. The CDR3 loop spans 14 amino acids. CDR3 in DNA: TGTGGCAGCAGCCAAGATAGCAACAGGCACGAGCAGTACTTC. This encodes CGSSQDSNRHEQYF. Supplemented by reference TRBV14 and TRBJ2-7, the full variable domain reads EAGVTQFPSHSVIEKGQTVTLRCDPISGHDNLYWYRRVMGKEIKFLLHFVKESKQDESGMPNNRFLAERTGGTYSTLKVQPAELEDSGVYFCGSSQDSNRHEQYFGPGTRLTVT.

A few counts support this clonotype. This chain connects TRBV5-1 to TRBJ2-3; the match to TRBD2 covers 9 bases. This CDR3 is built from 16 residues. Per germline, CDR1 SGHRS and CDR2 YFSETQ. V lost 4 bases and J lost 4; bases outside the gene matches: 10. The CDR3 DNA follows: TGCGCCAGCAGCCTCGAACCCGAGCGGGGGGCAGATACGCAGTATTTT. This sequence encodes CASSLEPERGADTQYF. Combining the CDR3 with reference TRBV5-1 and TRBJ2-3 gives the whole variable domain KAGVTQTPRYLIKTRGQQVTLSCSPISGHRSVSWYQQTPGQGLQFLFEYFSETQRNKGNFPGRFSGRQFSNSRSEMNVSTLELGDSALYLCASSLEPERGADTQYFGPGTRLTVL.

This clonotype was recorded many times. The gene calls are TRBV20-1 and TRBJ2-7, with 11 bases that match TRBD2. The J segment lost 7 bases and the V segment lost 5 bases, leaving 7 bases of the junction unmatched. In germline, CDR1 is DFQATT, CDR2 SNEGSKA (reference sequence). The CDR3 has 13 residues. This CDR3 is CSAELAGVLEQYF. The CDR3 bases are TGCAGTGCTGAACTAGCGGGGGTGCTTGAGCAGTACTTC.

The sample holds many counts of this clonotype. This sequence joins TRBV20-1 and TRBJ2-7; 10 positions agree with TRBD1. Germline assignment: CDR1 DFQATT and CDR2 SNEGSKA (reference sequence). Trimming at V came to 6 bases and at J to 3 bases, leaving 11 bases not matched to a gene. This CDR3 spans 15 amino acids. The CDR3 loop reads CSAVPGQGLSYEQYF. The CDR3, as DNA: TGCAGTGCAGTACCGGGACAGGGGTTGAGCTACGAGCAGTACTTC.

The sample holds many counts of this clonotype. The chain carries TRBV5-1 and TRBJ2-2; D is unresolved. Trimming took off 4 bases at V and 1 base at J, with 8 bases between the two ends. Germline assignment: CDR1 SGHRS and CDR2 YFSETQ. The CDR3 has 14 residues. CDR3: CASSQDWNTGELFF. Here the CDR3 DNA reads TGCGCCAGCAGCCAAGACTGGAACACCGGGGAGCTGTTTTTT.

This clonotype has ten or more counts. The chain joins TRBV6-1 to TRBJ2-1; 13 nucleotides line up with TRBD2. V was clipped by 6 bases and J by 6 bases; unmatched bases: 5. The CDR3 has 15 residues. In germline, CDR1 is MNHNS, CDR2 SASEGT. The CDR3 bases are TGTGCCAGCAGCCCCGGACTAGCGGGGGTCAATGAGCAGTTCTTC. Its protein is CASSPGLAGVNEQFF.

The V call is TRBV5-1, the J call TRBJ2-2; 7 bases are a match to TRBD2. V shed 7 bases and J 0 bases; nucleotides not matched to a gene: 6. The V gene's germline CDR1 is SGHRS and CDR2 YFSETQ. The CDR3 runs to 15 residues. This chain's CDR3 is CASCRGEPNTGELFF. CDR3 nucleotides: TGCGCCAGCTGCCGGGGGGAACCGAACACCGGGGAGCTGTTTTTT.

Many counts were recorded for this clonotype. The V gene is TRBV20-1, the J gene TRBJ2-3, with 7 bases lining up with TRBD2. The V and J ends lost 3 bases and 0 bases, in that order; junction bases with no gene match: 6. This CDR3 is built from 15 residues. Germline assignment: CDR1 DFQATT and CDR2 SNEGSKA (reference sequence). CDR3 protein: CSASDAGVSTDTQYF. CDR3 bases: TGCAGTGCTAGCGACGCGGGGGTTAGCACAGATACGCAGTATTTT.